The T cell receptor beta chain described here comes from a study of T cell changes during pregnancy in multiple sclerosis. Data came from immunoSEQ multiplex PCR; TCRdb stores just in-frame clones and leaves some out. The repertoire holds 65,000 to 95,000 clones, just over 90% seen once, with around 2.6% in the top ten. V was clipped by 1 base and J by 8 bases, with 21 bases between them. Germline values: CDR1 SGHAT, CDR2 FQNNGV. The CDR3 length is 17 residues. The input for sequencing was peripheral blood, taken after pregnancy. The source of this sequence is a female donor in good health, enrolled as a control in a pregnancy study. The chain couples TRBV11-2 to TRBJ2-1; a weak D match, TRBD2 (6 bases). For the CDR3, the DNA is TGTGCCAGCAGCTTAGTAAGGAGGGTTCGGGGACTGGATGAGCAGTTCTTC. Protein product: CASSLVRRVRGLDEQFF.